This TCR beta chain came from a study of control samples from healthy donors and cancer patients. Method: immunoSEQ multiplex PCR; TCRdb's copy keeps in-frame clones and lacks some. The sample consists of 80,000 to 100,000 clones, 79% of them appearing once. CDR1 is SEHNR and CDR2 is FQNEAQ in the germline V gene (reference sequence). Trimming removed 0 bases at V and 6 bases at J, with 11 bases between. The CDR3 sequence is 14 residues long. The origin of this receptor is a woman aged 25 to 39 in good health. The chain couples TRBV7-9 to TRBJ1-2; unclear D gene. Sample: blood. In DNA, the CDR3 is TGTGCCAGCAGCTTAGCAATGGGTGCGGATGGCTACACCTTC. Amino acid sequence: CASSLAMGADGYTF. Full variable domain (missing parts from reference TRBV7-9 and TRBJ1-2): DTGVSQNPRHKITKRGQNVTFRCDPISEHNRLYWYRQTLGQGPEFLTYFQNEAQLEKSRLLSDRFSAERPKGSFSTLEIQRTEQGDSAMYLCASSLAMGADGYTFGSGTRLTVV.